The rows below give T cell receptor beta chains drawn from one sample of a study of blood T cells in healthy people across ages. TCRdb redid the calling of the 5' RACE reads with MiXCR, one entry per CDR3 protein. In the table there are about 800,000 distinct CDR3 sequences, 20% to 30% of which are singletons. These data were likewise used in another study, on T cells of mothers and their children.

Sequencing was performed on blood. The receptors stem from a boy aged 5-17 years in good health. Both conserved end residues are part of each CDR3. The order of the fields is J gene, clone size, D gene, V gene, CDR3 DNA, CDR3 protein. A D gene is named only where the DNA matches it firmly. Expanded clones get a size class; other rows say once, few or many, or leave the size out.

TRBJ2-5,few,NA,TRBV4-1,TGCGCCAGCAGGGATACAGGGACTTCTGAGACCCAGTACTTC,CASRDTGTSETQYF
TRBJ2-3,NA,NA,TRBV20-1,TGCAGTGCCATCCAGGCCGCGAGGGCCACAGATACGCAGTATTTT,CSAIQAARATDTQYF
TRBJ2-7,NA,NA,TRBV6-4,TGTGCCAGCAGCGGAGAAGCCTACTACGAGCAGTACTTC,CASSGEAYYEQYF
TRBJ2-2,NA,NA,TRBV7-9,TGTGCCAGCAGCGACGCTTGGGTGGGAAACACCGGGGAGCTGTTTTTT,CASSDAWVGNTGELFF
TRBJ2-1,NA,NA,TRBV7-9,TGTGCCAGCAGCTTAGACGGATACTACAATGAGCAGTTCTTC,CASSLDGYYNEQFF
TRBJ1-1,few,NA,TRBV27,TGTGCCAGCAGTTTTCGTCTGCGCACTGAAGCTTTCTTT,CASSFRLRTEAFF
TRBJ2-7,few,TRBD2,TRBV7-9,TGTGCCAGCACCAGGGGGGCTAGCGGGACCTACGAGCAGTACTTC,CASTRGASGTYEQYF
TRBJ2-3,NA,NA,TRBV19,TGTGCCAATAGCACGACTATCACAGATACGCAGTATTTT,CANSTTITDTQYF
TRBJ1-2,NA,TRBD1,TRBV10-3,TGTGCCATCAGTGATCCCGGTCGAGGGACAGGGGTTGGTGGCTACACCTTC,CAISDPGRGTGVGGYTF
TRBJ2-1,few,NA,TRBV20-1,TGCAGTGCTAGGGACCCCCAAGGAGGGGTTGAGCAGTTCTTC,CSARDPQGGVEQFF
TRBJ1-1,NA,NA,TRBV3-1,TGTGCCAGCAGCCAAGGTCGTGACACTGAAGCTTTCTTT,CASSQGRDTEAFF
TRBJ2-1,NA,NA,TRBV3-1,TGTGCCAGCAGCCAAGACTCCCCGGCAGATGAGCAGTTCTTC,CASSQDSPADEQFF